The 29 T cell receptor beta chains in this list originate from one sample, sequenced in a study of T cells expressing NK-cell markers. TCRdb re-called the 5' RACE reads and shows each CDR3 protein once, DNA omitted. The sample holds around 470,000 distinct CDR3 sequences. Material: blood T cells: a sorted CD56 or NKG2C T cell subset, CD4+ or CD8+ T cells, or bulk PBMC T cells (not recorded which). Receptors were obtained from a woman between 50 and 59 years old in good health.

The gene calls are TRBV7-6 and TRBJ2-6. The length of the CDR3 is 17 residues. Germline CDR1 and CDR2: SGHVS and FNYEAQ. CDR3 region: CASSLVAGSSGANVLTF.

V and J are TRBV27 and TRBJ2-2; TCRdb proposes TRBD2, but this gene call is untestable without DNA. The germline gives CDR1 MNHEY, CDR2 SMNVEV (reference sequence). The length of the CDR3 is 15 residues. The CDR3: CASSLSAAVTGELFF.

The chain combines TRBV7-9 with TRBJ2-2. Germline CDR1 reads SEHNR; CDR2 reads FQNEAQ (reference sequence). The CDR3 length is 15 residues. CDR3: CASHSLKVDAGELFF.

The chain has TRBV5-1 and TRBJ2-1. Germline CDR1 reads SGHRS; CDR2 reads YFSETQ. The CDR3 length is 15 residues. The CDR3 region is CASSLGDRSRNEQFF.

The chain uses TRBV20-1 and TRBJ2-7; TCRdb's assignment of TRBD1 cannot be checked, as there is no DNA. The germline gives CDR1 DFQATT, CDR2 SNEGSKA (reference sequence). The CDR3 length is 13 residues. The CDR3 protein is CSANRDGAYEQYF.

J is TRBJ2-1 and V is TRBV20-1; the TCRdb call, TRBD2, lacks DNA for checking. The CDR3 sequence is 20 residues long. Germline CDR1 DFQATT, CDR2 SNEGSKA (reference sequence). The CDR3 sequence: CSARGGTGTSGRSSYNEQFF.

The chain carries TRBV7-9 and TRBJ2-7; no DNA is available, so the TRBD2 call from TCRdb remains unchecked. Germline loops: CDR1 SEHNR, CDR2 FQNEAQ (reference sequence). The length of the CDR3 is 13 residues. The CDR3 sequence: CASSSPPPDSQYF.

V and J are TRBV4-2 and TRBJ2-7. The germline CDR1 and CDR2 sequences are LGHNA and YNFKEQ. This CDR3 has 16 residues. The CDR3 spells CASSQDLWLAAYEQYF.

The CDR3 here is CAGGTGLGYNEQFF. V is TRBV11-2 and J is TRBJ2-1; TCRdb proposes TRBD1, but this gene call is untestable without DNA. CDR1 is SGHAT and CDR2 is FQNNGV in the germline V gene. This CDR3 has 14 amino acids. The full variable domain, in which reference TRBV11-2 and TRBJ2-1 provide the parts outside the CDR3, is EAGVAQSPRYKIIEKRQSVAFWCNPISGHATLYWYQQILGQGPKLLIQFQNNGVVDDSQLPKDRFSAERLKGVDSTLKIQPAKLEDSAVYLCAGGTGLGYNEQFFGPGTRLTVL.

Here the CDR3 reads CAWSDRTSGFYQGSVYNEQFF. The V gene is TRBV30, the J gene TRBJ2-1; TCRdb's D gene call, TRBD2, goes unchecked for lack of DNA. Germline V lookup: CDR1 GTSNPN, CDR2 SVGIG (reference sequence). The length of the CDR3 is 21 residues.

The V call is TRBV5-1, the J call TRBJ2-2. Germline CDR1 reads SGHRS; CDR2 reads YFSETQ. The CDR3 is 15 amino acids. CDR3 region: CASTRLNRNTGELFF.

The chain carries TRBV29-1 and TRBJ1-4; TCRdb selects TRBD1, and the lack of DNA leaves this call unchecked. CDR3 length equals 16 residues. Germline CDR1 reads SQVTM; CDR2 reads ANQGSEA. CDR3 sequence reads: CSVSGTGVSSNEKLFF. Variable domain in full (rest from reference TRBV29-1 and TRBJ1-4): SAVISQKPSRDICQRGTSLTIQCQVDSQVTMMFWYRQQPGQSLTLIATANQGSEATYESGFVIDKFPISRPNLTFSTLTVSNMSPEDSSIYLCSVSGTGVSSNEKLFFGSGTQLSVL.

The chain joins TRBV5-5 to TRBJ2-2; TCRdb names TRBD2, which stays unverified in the absence of DNA. This CDR3 contains 16 residues. Looked up from germline, CDR1 is SGHKS and CDR2 is YYEKEE (reference sequence). The chain's CDR3 is CASSAGLAENTGELFF.

The chain couples TRBV6-2 or TRBV6-3 to TRBJ2-7; TCRdb lists TRBD2, though no DNA is available to test this call. Germline-derived CDR1 and CDR2 are MNHEY and SVGEGT. The CDR3 has 17 residues. The CDR3: CASSPRGAGRARYEQYF.

The V and J genes are TRBV29-1 and TRBJ1-2. CDR3 length equals 11 residues. CDR1 SQVTM and CDR2 ANQGSEA come from the germline V gene. CDR3 residues: CSVEDGLGYTF.

This chain joins TRBV28 and TRBJ2-2; lacking DNA, the TRBD1 call made by TCRdb goes unchecked. The CDR3 consists of 15 residues. In germline, CDR1 is MDHEN, CDR2 SYDVKM. The CDR3 reads CASSWARGSVGELFF.

This sequence joins TRBV6-1 and TRBJ2-1; TCRdb returns TRBD2, unconfirmable since there is no DNA. There are 14 residues in the CDR3. CDR1 and CDR2 from the germline V gene are MNHNS and SASEGT. CDR3 region: CASTFILASNEQFF.

The rearrangement joins TRBV11-3 to TRBJ2-1; TCRdb's D call of TRBD2 is untestable without DNA. The germline V gene has CDR1 SGHNT and CDR2 YENEEA. CDR3 length equals 17 residues. The CDR3 reads CASSLVQGLAGRNEQFF.

The chain is built from TRBV6-1 and TRBJ2-5. The germline CDR1 and CDR2 sequences are MNHNS and SASEGT. This CDR3 spans 14 amino acids. This chain's CDR3 is CASSEARPRETQYF.

This chain connects TRBV5-5 to TRBJ1-1; TCRdb indicates TRBD1, and absent DNA this call remains unverified. Germline V gene data show CDR1 as SGHKS and CDR2 as YYEKEE (reference sequence). CDR3 length: 14 residues. CDR3 sequence: CASSLGPIPPEAFF. The whole variable domain, filled in from reference TRBV5-5 and TRBJ1-1, reads DAGVTQSPTHLIKTRGQQVTLRCSPISGHKSVSWYQQVLGQGPQFIFQYYEKEERGRGNFPDRFSARQFPNYSSELNVNALLLGDSALYLCASSLGPIPPEAFFGQGTRLTVV.

The chain uses TRBV5-1 and TRBJ2-5; with no DNA, the TCRdb D assignment of TRBD2 cannot be verified. Germline V lookup: CDR1 SGHRS, CDR2 YFSETQ. The CDR3 totals 14 residues. CDR3 amino acids: CASSQSAGGETQYF.

CDR3 residues: CASSYSAGAQYF. The chain uses TRBV6-2 or TRBV6-3 and TRBJ2-3; the D gene TCRdb calls, TRBD2, cannot be checked with no DNA. Germline V gives CDR1 MNHEY, CDR2 SVGEGT. There are 12 residues in the CDR3.

The CDR3 spells CASRDGQGGQETQYF. V and J are TRBV12-3 or TRBV12-4 and TRBJ2-5; the TCRdb call, TRBD1, lacks DNA for checking. The CDR3 sequence is 15 residues long.

The rearrangement uses TRBV4-2 and TRBJ2-4; TCRdb indicates TRBD2, and absent DNA this call remains unverified. The CDR3 spans 19 residues. CDR1 is LGHNA, CDR2 YNFKEQ, per germline. CDR3: CASSQGIASGQIAKNIQYF.

This rearrangement joins TRBV4-1 to TRBJ1-1; absent DNA, TCRdb's TRBD1 call cannot be checked. CDR1 is MGHRA, CDR2 YSYEKL, per germline. The CDR3 is 16 amino acids. CDR3 in amino acids: CASSQATGTGGTEAFF.

CDR3 sequence reads: CATKETGDTQYF. This chain uses TRBV5-1 with TRBJ2-3; the D call from TCRdb, TRBD1, cannot be confirmed without DNA. The CDR3 loop spans 12 amino acids. Germline CDR1 is SGHRS and CDR2 is YFSETQ.

The V gene is TRBV10-2, the J gene TRBJ2-1. The CDR3 has 12 amino acids. Germline-derived CDR1 and CDR2 are WSHSY and SAAADI. The CDR3 loop is CASSEGYNEQFF.

This sequence joins TRBV15 and TRBJ2-2. The CDR3 contains 15 residues. Germline V gene lookup returns CDR1 LNHNV and CDR2 YYDKDF (reference sequence). CDR3 amino acids: CATSPRDLNTGELFF.

The rearrangement uses TRBV5-1 and TRBJ2-4; lacking DNA, the TRBD1 call made by TCRdb goes unchecked. In germline, CDR1 is SGHRS, CDR2 YFSETQ. The CDR3 is 13 amino acids. CDR3 region: CASSSQGGNLQYF. Filled out from reference TRBV5-1 and TRBJ2-4, the complete variable domain reads KAGVTQTPRYLIKTRGQQVTLSCSPISGHRSVSWYQQTPGQGLQFLFEYFSETQRNKGNFPGRFSGRQFSNSRSEMNVSTLELGDSALYLCASSSQGGNLQYFGAGTRLSVL.